Listed here are 32 T cell receptor beta chains from one sample, sequenced in a study of cytomegalovirus exposure and HLA in healthy donors. In the PCR, 60 Vbeta and 13 Jbeta primers were used. Here immunoSEQ multiplex PCR was the method, and the copy in TCRdb shows in-frame clones only, minus some. In the table there are roughly 190,000 clones, 65% to 80% of which are singletons. The sequencing input was PBMCs. The receptor set was obtained from a young man in good health and CMV-seropositive.

The chain is built from TRBV2 and TRBJ2-2; 13 bases align to TRBD2. With V trimmed by 4 bases and J by 6 bases, 5 bases remained unmatched. Germline CDR1 SNHLY, CDR2 FYNNEI. The CDR3 length is 16 residues. The CDR3 sequence is CASSGLAGGRAGELFF. The CDR3 nucleotides are TGTGCCAGCAGTGGACTAGCGGGGGGCCGTGCCGGGGAGCTGTTTTTT.

V and J are TRBV5-4 and TRBJ1-2; TRBD1 might be the D (5 bases). The CDR3 totals 15 residues. Germline assignment: CDR1 SGHNT and CDR2 YYREEE (reference sequence). V lost 0 bases and J lost 1, with 10 bases in between. The CDR3 DNA follows: TGTGCCAGCAGCTTGGAGGGGTCCCTTAACTATGGCTACACCTTC. This encodes CASSLEGSLNYGYTF.

The chain joins TRBV18 to TRBJ2-7; 12 bases agree with TRBD1. The CDR3 contains 18 residues. Germline V lookup: CDR1 KGHSH, CDR2 LQKENI. Trimming removed 6 bases from V and 4 bases from J; junction bases left unmatched: 16. For the CDR3, the DNA is TGTGCCAGCTCGCATACAGGGACAGGGGGCGAAGGATTATACGAGCAGTACTTC. It is translated as CASSHTGTGGEGLYEQYF.

Concerning this clone: Given the absence of the conserved phenylalanine or tryptophan at the CDR3 end, a read error is likely. J is TRBJ1-6 and V is TRBV27, with D perhaps matching TRBD1 (5 bases). The germline gives CDR1 MNHEY, CDR2 SMNVEV (reference sequence). With 6 bases removed from V and 0 bases from J, the gap between germline ends came to 9 bases. The length of the CDR3 is 15 residues. In DNA, the CDR3 is TGTGCCAGCAGCCGCGACAGCTCCTATAATTCACCCCTCCACCTT. It encodes CASSRDSSYNSPLHL.

V and J are TRBV7-9 and TRBJ2-1; 8 bases align to TRBD2. This CDR3 comprises 15 residues. Germline lookup yields CDR1 SEHNR and CDR2 FQNEAQ (reference sequence). After removal of 4 bases from V and 6 bases from J, the junction contained 8 bases not matched to a gene. CDR3 sequence reads: CASSSSRTSRNEQFF. CDR3 bases: TGTGCCAGCAGCTCCTCCAGGACTAGCCGCAATGAGCAGTTCTTC.

The chain employs TRBV7-2 and TRBJ2-7; D may be TRBD1 (9 bases). From germline, CDR1 is SGHTA and CDR2 FQGNSA. Between the trimmed V and J ends, which lost 5 bases and 3 bases, there was a span of 17 bases. The CDR3 spans 15 residues. In DNA, the CDR3 is TGTGCCAGCAGCCGGGAGGGGACAGGGAACTACGAGCAGTACTTC. Translation gives CASSREGTGNYEQYF.

This rearrangement joins TRBV10-3 to TRBJ1-1; 7 bases map to TRBD1. CDR1 and CDR2 from the germline V gene are ENHRY and SYGVKD. This CDR3 has 14 amino acids. Germline trimming cut 4 bases from V and 3 bases from J; bases unmatched to any gene: 5. CDR3 in amino acids: CAISVRQGDTEAFF. The CDR3 DNA reads TGTGCCATCAGTGTTCGTCAGGGGGACACTGAAGCTTTCTTT.

DNA for the CDR3: TGTGCCTGGAGCCCGTTCCAGGACAGGGTATCGCGTGGCTACACCTTC. Translation: CAWSPFQDRVSRGYTF. V gene TRBV30 combines with J gene TRBJ1-2, with 8 bases fitting TRBD1. Trimming took 3 bases from V and 7 from J; bases not matched to a gene: 16. The CDR3 has 16 amino acids. Germline V lookup: CDR1 GTSNPN, CDR2 SVGIG (reference sequence).

This chain joins TRBV19 and TRBJ1-1, with D possibly being TRBD1 (5 bases). V was clipped by 6 bases and J by 5 bases, with 13 bases between them. The germline V gene encodes CDR1 LNHDA and CDR2 SQIVND (reference sequence). The length of the CDR3 is 13 residues. The CDR3 spells CASSNLGGTEAFF. The CDR3 DNA sequence: TGTGCCAGTAGCAATCTCGGGGGAACTGAAGCTTTCTTT.

The V call is TRBV28, the J call TRBJ1-1, with 7 bases matching TRBD1. Trimming removed 7 bases from V and 1 base from J; junction bases left unmatched: 3. Germline V gene sequence: CDR1 MDHEN, CDR2 SYDVKM. The length of the CDR3 is 13 residues. Here the CDR3 reads CASKGQPNTEAFF. CDR3 coding DNA: TGTGCCAGCAAGGGACAGCCGAACACTGAAGCTTTCTTT.

This chain links TRBV21-1 with TRBJ2-7; the listed D gene, TRBD2, was not tested against the DNA. TRBV21-1 is a listed pseudogene. The CDR3 is made up of 15 amino acids. CDR3 nucleotide sequence: TGTGCCAGCAGCAAACTAGCGGGGGGGCCTTACGAGCAGTACTTC. Amino acids: CASSKLAGGPYEQYF.

V and J are TRBV9 and TRBJ2-1; 10 bases align to TRBD2. Trimming removed 8 bases from V and 7 bases from J; junction bases left unmatched: 12. CDR1 is SGDLS, CDR2 YYNGEE, per germline. This CDR3 is 15 amino acids long. CDR3: CASITGTSAMNEQFF. The CDR3 DNA sequence: TGTGCCAGTATTACAGGGACTAGCGCGATGAATGAGCAGTTCTTC.

This clone has just a few counts. The J gene is TRBJ2-7, the V gene TRBV9; D is perhaps TRBD2 (6 bases). CDR1 SGDLS and CDR2 YYNGEE come from the germline V gene. The CDR3 runs to 15 residues. Trimming left V 4 bases short and J 3 bases short, with 17 bases between. CDR3 nucleotides: TGTGCCAGCAGCCCTAGCGCCCTAAGACGCTACGAGCAGTACTTC. Translated, it gives CASSPSALRRYEQYF.

The V gene is TRBV2, the J gene TRBJ1-4; D gene unclear. V lost 1 base, J lost 10 bases, and 4 bases lay in between. Per the germline V gene, CDR1 is SNHLY and CDR2 is FYNNEI. The CDR3 totals 11 residues. The CDR3 DNA sequence: TGTGCCAGCAGTGAAGTTAGAAAACTGTTTTTT. It codes for CASSEVRKLFF.

The chain is built from TRBV16 and TRBJ2-7, with 9 bases fitting TRBD2. Germline CDR1 reads KGHSY; CDR2 reads FQNENV. CDR3 length equals 16 residues. Trimming cost V 1 base and J 4 bases; bases outside gene matches: 8. The CDR3 spells CASSQWDSGREYEQYF. CDR3 in DNA: TGTGCCAGCAGCCAATGGGATAGCGGGAGAGAGTACGAGCAGTACTTC.

V gene TRBV18 combines with J gene TRBJ2-7, with D hard to call. V was shortened by 2 bases and J by 4 bases, with 9 bases between the two germline ends. The CDR3 has 13 amino acids. Per the germline V gene, CDR1 is KGHSH and CDR2 is LQKENI. In DNA, the CDR3 is TGTGCCAGCTCACCAGGGCAGTTTTACGAGCAGTACTTC. Protein sequence: CASSPGQFYEQYF. Drawing the rest from reference TRBV18 and TRBJ2-7, the complete variable domain is NAGVMQNPRHLVRRRGQEARLRCSPMKGHSHVYWYRQLPEEGLKFMVYLQKENIIDESGMPKERFSAEFPKEGPSILRIQQVVRGDSAAYFCASSPGQFYEQYFGPGTRLTVT.

This clone appeared a few times. V usage is TRBV27 and J usage is TRBJ2-2, with D perhaps TRBD1 (6 bases). The CDR3 is 15 amino acids. V was pared by 7 bases and J by 4 bases, with 16 bases between. In germline, CDR1 is MNHEY, CDR2 SMNVEV (reference sequence). Written as DNA, the CDR3 is TGTGCCAGCACCGCTACGGGACACTTCACCGGGGAGCTGTTTTTT. It is translated as CASTATGHFTGELFF.

This chain connects TRBV6-1 to TRBJ2-1; weak D call: TRBD2 (5 bases). Trimming removed 5 bases at V and 5 bases at J, with 13 bases between. The length of the CDR3 is 14 residues. Germline CDR1 is MNHNS and CDR2 is SASEGT. This chain's CDR3 is CASSYTSADNEQFF. In DNA, the CDR3 is TGTGCCAGCAGTTATACCTCAGCGGACAATGAGCAGTTCTTC.

The chain has TRBV29-1 and TRBJ2-3, with 7 bases matching TRBD2. The CDR3 is 13 amino acids. Germline CDR1 and CDR2: SQVTM and ANQGSEA. The ends lost 4 bases at V and 2 bases at J; junction bases unmatched: 3. The chain's CDR3 is CSVGGRVTDTQYF. The CDR3 nucleotides are TGCAGCGTTGGGGGGAGGGTCACAGATACGCAGTATTTT.

The rearrangement joins TRBV5-4 to TRBJ2-5, with TRBD2 matching 8 bases. The CDR3 loop spans 15 amino acids. V lost 3 bases, J lost 2 bases, and 6 bases stayed unmatched. CDR1 is SGHNT, CDR2 YYREEE, per germline (reference sequence). The CDR3 protein is CASSWGLGGQETQYF. CDR3 nucleotides: TGTGCCAGCAGCTGGGGACTAGGGGGTCAAGAGACCCAGTACTTC.

The chain couples TRBV9 to TRBJ1-1, with D perhaps TRBD1 (6 bases). The CDR3 runs 13 residues. The germline V gene encodes CDR1 SGDLS and CDR2 YYNGEE. Deletions cut 3 bases from V and 1 base from J, with 7 bases between. This CDR3 reads CASSGGRNTEAFF. The CDR3, as DNA: TGTGCCAGCAGCGGGGGGCGGAACACTGAAGCTTTCTTT. Filled out from reference TRBV9 and TRBJ1-1, the complete variable domain reads DSGVTQTPKHLITATGQRVTLRCSPRSGDLSVYWYQQSLDQGLQFLIQYYNGEERAKGNILERFSAQQFPDLHSELNLSSLELGDSALYFCASSGGRNTEAFFGQGTRLTVV.

This rearrangement joins TRBV27 to TRBJ1-1; D unresolved. CDR1 and CDR2 (germline): MNHEY, SMNVEV (reference sequence). The CDR3 sequence is 13 residues long. Deletions cut 8 bases from V and 5 bases from J, with 15 bases between. Here the CDR3 reads CASREGGRTEAFF. The CDR3 DNA is TGTGCCAGCCGAGAAGGCGGGAGAACTGAAGCTTTCTTT.

The chain joins TRBV28 to TRBJ2-7; D unresolved. V lost 3 bases, J lost 2 bases, and 5 bases lay in between. The germline gives CDR1 MDHEN, CDR2 SYDVKM. CDR3 length: 12 residues. CDR3 sequence reads: CASSFRTYEQYF. DNA of the CDR3: TGTGCCAGCAGTTTTAGAACCTACGAGCAGTACTTC.

The chain combines TRBV6-1 with TRBJ1-4; D is undetermined. The CDR3 totals 10 residues. Germline assignment: CDR1 MNHNS and CDR2 SASEGT. The V and J ends lost 6 bases and 6 bases respectively, with 2 bases between them. The CDR3 DNA is TGTGCCAGCAGCTATGAAAAACTGTTTTTT. This translates into CASSYEKLFF.

V usage is TRBV21-1 and J usage is TRBJ1-5; the D call TRBD1 from the table was never checked on the DNA. TRBV21-1 is classified as a pseudogene. The CDR3 loop spans 15 amino acids. In nucleotides, the CDR3 is TGTGCCAGCAGCACCCGGGACAGAGCTTGTCAGCCCCAGCATTTT. It specifies CASSTRDRACQPQHF.

The genes are TRBV7-6 and TRBJ2-1; 8 bases align to TRBD2. This CDR3 has 17 amino acids. Germline V gene data show CDR1 as SGHVS and CDR2 as FNYEAQ. Trimming took 5 bases from V and 8 from J; bases not matched to a gene: 17. CDR3 in amino acids: CASSPVTGTSSIHEQFF. The CDR3 DNA is TGTGCCAGCAGCCCAGTAACCGGGACTAGTTCGATACATGAGCAGTTCTTC.

The chain couples TRBV30 to TRBJ1-3, with D hard to call. Germline CDR1 GTSNPN, CDR2 SVGIG (reference sequence). The V gene lost 2 bases and the J gene lost 0 bases, with 8 bases spanning the gap. There are 14 residues in the CDR3. The chain's CDR3 is CAWSMGNSGNTIYF. For the CDR3, the DNA is TGTGCCTGGAGTATGGGCAACTCTGGAAACACCATATATTTT.

V usage is TRBV9 and J usage is TRBJ2-5; TRBD2 is a possible D gene (5 bases). There are 16 residues in the CDR3. Deletions cut 0 bases from V and 3 bases from J, with 15 bases between. Germline V gene lookup returns CDR1 SGDLS and CDR2 YYNGEE. CDR3 sequence reads: CASSVGALDGKETQYF. The CDR3 DNA follows: TGTGCCAGCAGCGTAGGAGCCCTCGACGGGAAAGAGACCCAGTACTTC.

The sample holds one count of this clone. The chain is built from TRBV7-2 and TRBJ2-7; D is unclear. Germline-derived CDR1 and CDR2 are SGHTA and FQGNSA. CDR3 length: 13 amino acids. Between the trimmed V and J ends, which lost 4 bases and 6 bases, there was a span of 13 bases. CDR3 in amino acids: CASSYVPRGEQYF. For the CDR3, the DNA is TGTGCCAGCAGCTACGTGCCCCGCGGCGAGCAGTACTTC.

The sample holds a few counts of this clone. The chain uses TRBV5-1 and TRBJ2-7, with a possible D match to TRBD1 (6 bases). CDR1 is SGHRS and CDR2 is YFSETQ in the germline V gene. The V and J ends lost 0 bases and 5 bases respectively, with 15 bases between them. The CDR3 is 15 amino acids. The CDR3 nucleotides read TGCGCCAGCAGCTTGGACGGGACACTCGGGCACGAGCAGTACTTC. Translated: CASSLDGTLGHEQYF.

The rearrangement uses TRBV9 and TRBJ1-2; weak D call: TRBD1 (6 bases). Between the trimmed V and J ends, which lost 0 bases and 7 bases, there was a span of 13 bases. Germline CDR1 reads SGDLS; CDR2 reads YYNGEE. The CDR3 length is 14 residues. CDR3 loop: CASSVGAGDGGYTF. CDR3 coding DNA: TGTGCCAGCAGCGTAGGGGCAGGGGATGGTGGCTACACCTTC.

This clone was seen only a few times. The CDR3: CASSYSTPSGDYEQYF. The CDR3, as DNA: TGTGCCAGCAGTTACTCGACGCCTAGCGGGGACTACGAGCAGTACTTC. The gene calls are TRBV6-6 and TRBJ2-7, with 9 positions matching TRBD2. The ends lost 0 bases at V and 3 bases at J; junction bases unmatched: 6. Germline CDR1 reads MNHNY; CDR2 reads SVGAGI (reference sequence). This CDR3 comprises 16 residues.